This T cell receptor (beta chain) emerged from a study of technical replicates of blood from a few donors. The germline gives CDR1 MNHEY, CDR2 SMNVEV (reference sequence). Trimming removed 3 bases from V and 4 bases from J, with 16 bases in between. The CDR3 has 15 amino acids. This table comes from immunoSEQ multiplex PCR, and its TCRdb copy is limited to in-frame clones, with some not included. The data contain around 70,000 clones, about 95% of them singletons. This clone is a singleton in its sample. J is TRBJ2-7 and V is TRBV27, with D perhaps matching TRBD1 (6 bases). This clonotype originated in a human donor in good health. Material for sequencing was T cells isolated from PBMCs. CDR3 bases: TGTGCCAGCAGTTTCAAGACAGGCACATTTTACGAGCAGTACTTC. Translated, it gives CASSFKTGTFYEQYF.